These T cell receptor beta chains were read from a single sample in a study of post-analysis software for immune sequencing data. TCRdb redid the calling of the PCR reads with MiXCR, one entry per CDR3 protein. The profile covers approximately 660,000 distinct CDR3 sequences, with over 45% appearing a single time and 10% to 12% taken by the ten largest. Material: blood. These receptors were taken from a girl aged 2-10 years with multiple sclerosis. Both conserved end residues are trimmed from each CDR3.

>TRBV6-2/TRBV6-3|TRBJ1-1|10
ASSPWGTEAF
>TRBV20-1|TRBJ1-2|11
SAQGQGARGYT
>TRBV5-5|TRBJ1-2|11
AGSFGEGYGYT
>TRBV27|TRBJ1-2|14
ASSPYKGAVNYGYT
>TRBV28|TRBJ2-1|14
ASSKGLAGYYNEQF
>TRBV11-2|TRBJ2-3|15
ASRLTGTGLSTDTQY
>TRBV20-1|TRBJ2-3|12
SCRSLGTSDTQY
>TRBV4-1|TRBJ2-1|15
ASSQWDTGTRNNEQF
>TRBV29-1|TRBJ2-1|10
SGRRDNNEQF
>TRBV12-3/TRBV12-4|TRBJ1-1|9
ASSSAGEAF
>TRBV5-1|TRBJ2-7|12
ASSWETGFYEQY
>TRBV12-3/TRBV12-4|TRBJ2-3|13
ASSPGAERTDMQY
>TRBV7-2|TRBJ2-1|12
ASSPGHLYNEQF
>TRBV5-1|TRBJ2-5|12
ASSIGTFEETQY
>TRBV20-1|TRBJ2-1|12
SARTMRGANEQF
>TRBV20-1|TRBJ2-5|13
SARDGFLGVETQY
>TRBV29-1|TRBJ1-2|12
SVDSGGERYGYT
>TRBV30|TRBJ1-2|11
AWSPRDGYGYT
>TRBV12-3/TRBV12-4|TRBJ2-3|13
ASRIRGGVTDTQY
>TRBV2|TRBJ2-5|11
ASSTEREETQY
>TRBV29-1|TRBJ1-2|11
SVEIGQRYGYT
>TRBV7-2|TRBJ2-7|12
ASSLGGRAREQY
>TRBV20-1|TRBJ2-1|13
SAGTGQGFGNEQF
>TRBV6-5|TRBJ2-3|12
ASGTSGRTDTQY
>TRBV20-1|TRBJ2-1|10
SARAQGLGQF
>TRBV27|TRBJ2-1|12
ASSFVTGGNEQF
>TRBV29-1|TRBJ2-7|11
SVVREDPYEQY
>TRBV29-1|TRBJ1-3|11
SVGDSSGNTIY
>TRBV15|TRBJ1-5|13
ATSRFQGPDQPQH
>TRBV20-1|TRBJ2-1|13
SARGRGFHSNEQF
>TRBV7-3|TRBJ2-6|12
ASGEYSGANVLT
>TRBV6-2/TRBV6-3|TRBJ1-2|12
ASSFSHLANGYT
>TRBV2|TRBJ2-7|15
ASRDLSRTSSYNEQY
>TRBV6-5|TRBJ2-5|13
ASSRDRGREETQY
>TRBV20-1|TRBJ2-1|13
SASEGPLKDNEQF
>TRBV5-1|TRBJ2-7|12
ASSLGQGDYEQY
>TRBV2|TRBJ1-6|11
ASRWGDNSPLH
>TRBV5-1|-|13
ASSLGSSGEETQY
>TRBV20-1|TRBJ2-7|14
SARSLREQASYEQY
>TRBV20-1|TRBJ2-3|14
SARAAGTGHTDTQY
>TRBV11-2|TRBJ2-3|13
ASSHRGGDTDTQY
>TRBV20-1|TRBJ2-6|13
SAIGGSSGANVLT
>TRBV4-1|TRBJ2-3|12
ASSQETSGDTQY
>TRBV29-1|TRBJ1-1|11
SVAGAVDTEAF
>TRBV6-5|TRBJ2-7|11
ASRTGTSYEQD
>TRBV10-3|TRBJ2-1|13
AISSSGGPGNEQF
>TRBV3-1|TRBJ2-7|11
ASSQDRVYEQY
>TRBV6-2/TRBV6-3|TRBJ2-7|13
ASSPGQGDLYEQY
>TRBV5-5|TRBJ1-1|12
ASSLEWGSTEAF